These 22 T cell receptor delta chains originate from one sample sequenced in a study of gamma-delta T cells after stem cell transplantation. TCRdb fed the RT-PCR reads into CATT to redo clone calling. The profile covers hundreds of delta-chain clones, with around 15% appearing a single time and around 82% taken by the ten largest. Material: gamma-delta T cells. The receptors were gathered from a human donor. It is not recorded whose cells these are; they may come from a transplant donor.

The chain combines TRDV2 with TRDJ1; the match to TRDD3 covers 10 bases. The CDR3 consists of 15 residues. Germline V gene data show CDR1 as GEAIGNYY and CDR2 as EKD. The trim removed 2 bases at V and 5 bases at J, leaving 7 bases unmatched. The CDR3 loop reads CACDILGDKPDKLIF. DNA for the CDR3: TGTGCCTGTGACATCCTGGGGGATAAACCTGATAAACTCATCTTT.

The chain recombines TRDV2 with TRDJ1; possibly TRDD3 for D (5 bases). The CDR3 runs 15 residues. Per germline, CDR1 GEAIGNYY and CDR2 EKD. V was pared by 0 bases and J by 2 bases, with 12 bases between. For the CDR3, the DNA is TGTGCCTGTGACACCGCGGGGGTACCTACCGATAAACTCATCTTT. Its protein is CACDTAGVPTDKLIF.

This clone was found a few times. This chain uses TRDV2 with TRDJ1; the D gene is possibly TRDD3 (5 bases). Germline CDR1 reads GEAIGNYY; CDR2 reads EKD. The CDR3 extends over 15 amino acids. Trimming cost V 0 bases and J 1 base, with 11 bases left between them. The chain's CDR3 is CACDTVGTLTDKLIF. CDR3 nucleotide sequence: TGTGCCTGTGACACCGTGGGGACCCTCACCGATAAACTCATCTTT.

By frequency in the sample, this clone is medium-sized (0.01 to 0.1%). CDR3 in DNA: TGTGCTCTTGGGGAGACGCCTTCCAGCATCGCTTTGACAGCACAACTCTTCTTT. Translated: CALGETPSSIALTAQLFF. The chain combines TRDV1 with TRDJ2; possible D gene TRDD2, 6 bases. The germline gives CDR1 TSWWSYY, CDR2 QGS. Trimming removed 3 bases from V and 0 bases from J, with 17 bases in between. The length of the CDR3 is 18 residues.

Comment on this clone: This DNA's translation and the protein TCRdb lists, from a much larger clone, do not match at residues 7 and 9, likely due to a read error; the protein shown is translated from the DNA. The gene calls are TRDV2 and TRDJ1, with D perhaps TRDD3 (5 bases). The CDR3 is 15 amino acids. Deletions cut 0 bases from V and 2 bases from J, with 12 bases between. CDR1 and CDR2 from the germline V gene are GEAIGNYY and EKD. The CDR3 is CACDTVWGTTDKLIF. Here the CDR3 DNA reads TGTGCCTGTGACACCGTGTGGGGAACAACCGATAAACTCATCTTT.

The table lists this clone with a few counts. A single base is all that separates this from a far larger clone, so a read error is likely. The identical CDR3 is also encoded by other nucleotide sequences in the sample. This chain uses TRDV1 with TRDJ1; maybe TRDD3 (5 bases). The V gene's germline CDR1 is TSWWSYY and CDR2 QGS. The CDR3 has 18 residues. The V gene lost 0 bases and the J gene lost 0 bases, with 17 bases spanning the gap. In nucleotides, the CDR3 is TGTGCTCTTGGGGAACTGGTCCCAAGGGGGGGTTACACCGATAAACTCATCTTT. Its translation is CALGELVPRGGYTDKLIF.

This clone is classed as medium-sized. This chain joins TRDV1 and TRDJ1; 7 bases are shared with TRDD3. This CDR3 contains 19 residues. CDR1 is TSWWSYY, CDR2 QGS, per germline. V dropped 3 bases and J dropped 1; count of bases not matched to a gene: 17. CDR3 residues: CALGETFPIWGYGTDKLIF. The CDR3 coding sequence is TGTGCTCTTGGGGAGACTTTCCCCATCTGGGGATATGGCACCGATAAACTCATCTTT.

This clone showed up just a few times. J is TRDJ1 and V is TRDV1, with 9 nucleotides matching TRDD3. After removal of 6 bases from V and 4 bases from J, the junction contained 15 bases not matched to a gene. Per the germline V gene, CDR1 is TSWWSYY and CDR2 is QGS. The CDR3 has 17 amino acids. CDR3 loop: CALGLLPVLGDLDKLIF. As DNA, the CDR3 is TGTGCTCTTGGCCTCCTTCCCGTACTGGGGGACCTCGATAAACTCATCTTT.

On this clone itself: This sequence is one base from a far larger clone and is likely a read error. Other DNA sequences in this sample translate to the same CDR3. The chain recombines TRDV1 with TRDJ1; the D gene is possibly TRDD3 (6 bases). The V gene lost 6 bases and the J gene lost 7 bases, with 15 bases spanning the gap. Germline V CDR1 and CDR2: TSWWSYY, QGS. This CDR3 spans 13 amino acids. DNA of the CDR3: TGTGCTCTTGGCTCTGGGGCAGGACTTAAACTCATCTTT. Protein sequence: CALGSGAGLKLIF.

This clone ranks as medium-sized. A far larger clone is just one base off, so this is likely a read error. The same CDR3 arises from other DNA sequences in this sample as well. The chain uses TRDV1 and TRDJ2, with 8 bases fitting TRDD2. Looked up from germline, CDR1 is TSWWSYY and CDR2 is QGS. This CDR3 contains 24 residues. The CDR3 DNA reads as TGTGCTCTTGGGGAAGGTTTGTCTGGTAGGATACTTCCTACCTACCCCGCTTTGACAGCACAGCTCTTCTTT. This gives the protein CALGEGLSGRILPTYPALTAQLFF.

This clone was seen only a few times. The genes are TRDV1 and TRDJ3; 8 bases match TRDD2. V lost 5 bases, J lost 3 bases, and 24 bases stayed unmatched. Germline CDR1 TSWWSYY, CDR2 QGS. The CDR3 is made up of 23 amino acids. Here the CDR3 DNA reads TGTGCTCTTGGGACCTTCCTAGGGTTTACTGGGAGATGCTACCGCTGGGACACCCGACAGATGTTTTTC. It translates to CALGTFLGFTGRCYRWDTRQMFF.

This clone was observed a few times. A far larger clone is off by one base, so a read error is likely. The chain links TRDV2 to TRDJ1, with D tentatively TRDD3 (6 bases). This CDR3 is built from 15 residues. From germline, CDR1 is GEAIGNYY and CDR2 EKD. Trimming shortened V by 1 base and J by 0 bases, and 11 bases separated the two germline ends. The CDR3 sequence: CACDTAGDHTDKLIF. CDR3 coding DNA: TGTGCCTGTGACACGGCGGGGGACCACACCGATAAACTCATCTTT.

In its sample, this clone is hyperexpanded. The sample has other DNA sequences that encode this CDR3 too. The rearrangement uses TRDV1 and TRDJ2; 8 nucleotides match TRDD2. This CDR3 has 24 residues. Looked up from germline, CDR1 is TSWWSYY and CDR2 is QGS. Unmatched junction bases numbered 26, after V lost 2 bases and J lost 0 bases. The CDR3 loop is CALGEGLSGRILPTYPALTAQLFF. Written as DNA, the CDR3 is TGTGCTCTTGGGGAAGGTTTGTCTGGTAGGATACTTCCTACCTACCCCGCTTTGACAGCACAACTCTTCTTT.

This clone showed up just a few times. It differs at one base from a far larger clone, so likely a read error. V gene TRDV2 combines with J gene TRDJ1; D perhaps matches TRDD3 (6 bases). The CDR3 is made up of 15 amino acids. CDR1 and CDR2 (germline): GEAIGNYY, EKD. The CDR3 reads CACGTVGGPTDKLIF. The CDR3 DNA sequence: TGTGCCTGTGGCACCGTGGGGGGACCAACCGATAAACTCATCTTT.

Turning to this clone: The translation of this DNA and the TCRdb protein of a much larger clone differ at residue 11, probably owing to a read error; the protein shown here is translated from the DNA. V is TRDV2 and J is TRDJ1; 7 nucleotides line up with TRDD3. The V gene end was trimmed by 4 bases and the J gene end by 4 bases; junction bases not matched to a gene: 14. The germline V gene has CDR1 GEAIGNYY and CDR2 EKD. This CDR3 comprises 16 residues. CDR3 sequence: CACEVLGIPQSDKLIF. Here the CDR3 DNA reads TGTGCCTGTGAAGTACTGGGGATCCCCCAGAGCGATAAACTCATCTTT.

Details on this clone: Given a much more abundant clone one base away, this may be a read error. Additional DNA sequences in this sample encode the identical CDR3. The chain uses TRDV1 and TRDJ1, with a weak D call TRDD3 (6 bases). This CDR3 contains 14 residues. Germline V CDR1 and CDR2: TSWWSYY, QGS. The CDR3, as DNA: TGTGCCCTTGGGATAATCGGGTACACCGATAAACTCATCTTT. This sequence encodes CALGIIGYTDKLIF.

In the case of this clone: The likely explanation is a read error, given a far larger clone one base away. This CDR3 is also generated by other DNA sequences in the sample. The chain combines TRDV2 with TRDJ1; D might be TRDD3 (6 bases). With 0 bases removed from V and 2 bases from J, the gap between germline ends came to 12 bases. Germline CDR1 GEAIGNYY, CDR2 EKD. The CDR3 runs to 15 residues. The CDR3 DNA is TGTGCCTGTGACACCGTGGGGGGGCCAACCGATAAACTCATCTTT. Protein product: CACDTVGGPTDKLIF.

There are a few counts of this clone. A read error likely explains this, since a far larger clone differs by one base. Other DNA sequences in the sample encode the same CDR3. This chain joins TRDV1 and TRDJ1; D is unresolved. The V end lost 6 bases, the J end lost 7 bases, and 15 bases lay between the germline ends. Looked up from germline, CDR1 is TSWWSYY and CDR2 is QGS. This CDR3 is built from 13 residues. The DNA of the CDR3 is TGTGCTCTTGGCTCTGGTGCAGGGCTTAAACTCATCTTT. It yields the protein CALGSGAGLKLIF.

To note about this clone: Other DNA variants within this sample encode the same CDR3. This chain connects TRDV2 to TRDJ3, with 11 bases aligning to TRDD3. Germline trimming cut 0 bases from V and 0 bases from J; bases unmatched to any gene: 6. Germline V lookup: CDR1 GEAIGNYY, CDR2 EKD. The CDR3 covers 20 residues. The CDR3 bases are TGTGCCTGTGACACCGTTCTGGGGGATACAAGCTCCTGGGACACCCGACAGATGTTTTTC. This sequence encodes CACDTVLGDTSSWDTRQMFF.

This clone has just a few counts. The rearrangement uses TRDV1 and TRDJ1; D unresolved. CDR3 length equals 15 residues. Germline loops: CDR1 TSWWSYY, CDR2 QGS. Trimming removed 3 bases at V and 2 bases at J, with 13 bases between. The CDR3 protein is CALGDSLLPTDKLIF. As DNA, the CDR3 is TGTGCTCTTGGGGATAGCCTCCTCCCTACCGATAAACTCATCTTT.

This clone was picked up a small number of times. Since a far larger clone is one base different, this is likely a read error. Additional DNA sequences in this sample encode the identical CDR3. The DNA for the CDR3 is TGTGCTCTTGGGGAACTTCCTAGGCCGCGGCTGGGGGATACGTACACCGATAAACTAATCTTT. Its translation is CALGELPRPRLGDTYTDKLIF. The chain joins TRDV1 to TRDJ1, with TRDD3 identical over 12 bases. CDR1 is TSWWSYY, CDR2 QGS, per germline. This CDR3 is 21 amino acids long.

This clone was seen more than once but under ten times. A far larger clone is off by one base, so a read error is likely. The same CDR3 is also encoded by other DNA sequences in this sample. The CDR3 here is CALGELVPRGGYTDKLIF. The DNA for the CDR3 is TGTGCTCTTGGGGAACTGGTCCCAAGGGGGGGATATACCGATAAACTCATCTTT. The J gene is TRDJ1, the V gene TRDV1; 8 bases match TRDD3. V trimming: 0 bases; J trimming: 2 bases; junction bases outside the gene matches: 11. CDR3 length equals 18 residues. CDR1 and CDR2 (germline): TSWWSYY, QGS.